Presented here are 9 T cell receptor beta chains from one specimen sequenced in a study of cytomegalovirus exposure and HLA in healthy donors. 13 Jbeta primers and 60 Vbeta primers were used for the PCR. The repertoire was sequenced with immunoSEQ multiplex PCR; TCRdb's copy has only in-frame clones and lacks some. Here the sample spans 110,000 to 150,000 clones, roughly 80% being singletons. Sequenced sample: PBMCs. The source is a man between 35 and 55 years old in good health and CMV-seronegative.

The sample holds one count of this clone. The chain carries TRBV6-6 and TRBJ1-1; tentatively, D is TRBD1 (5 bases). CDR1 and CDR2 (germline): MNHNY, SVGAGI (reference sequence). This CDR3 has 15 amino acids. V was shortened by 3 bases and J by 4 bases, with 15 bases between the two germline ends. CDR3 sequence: CASSYKMGGGTEAFF. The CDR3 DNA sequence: TGTGCCAGCAGTTATAAGATGGGGGGGGGCACTGAAGCTTTCTTT.

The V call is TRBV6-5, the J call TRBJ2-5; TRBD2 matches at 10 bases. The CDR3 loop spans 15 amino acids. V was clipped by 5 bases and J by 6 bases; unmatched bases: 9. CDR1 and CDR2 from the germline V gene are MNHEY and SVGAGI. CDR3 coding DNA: TGTGCCAGCAGTCGAGCGGGGGGGGGTGTAAAGACCCAGTACTTC. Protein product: CASSRAGGGVKTQYF.

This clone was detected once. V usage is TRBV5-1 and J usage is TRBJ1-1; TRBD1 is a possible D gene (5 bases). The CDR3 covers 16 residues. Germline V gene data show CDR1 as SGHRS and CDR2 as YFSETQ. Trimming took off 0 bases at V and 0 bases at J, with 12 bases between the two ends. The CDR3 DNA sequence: TGCGCCAGCAGCTTGGCCGGGGGACGAATGAACACTGAAGCTTTCTTT. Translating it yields CASSLAGGRMNTEAFF.

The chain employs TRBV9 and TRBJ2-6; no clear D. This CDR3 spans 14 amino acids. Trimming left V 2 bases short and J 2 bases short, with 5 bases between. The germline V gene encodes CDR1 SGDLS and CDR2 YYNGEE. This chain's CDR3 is CASSVIAGANVLTF. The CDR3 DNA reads TGTGCCAGCAGCGTGATAGCTGGGGCCAACGTCCTGACTTTC.

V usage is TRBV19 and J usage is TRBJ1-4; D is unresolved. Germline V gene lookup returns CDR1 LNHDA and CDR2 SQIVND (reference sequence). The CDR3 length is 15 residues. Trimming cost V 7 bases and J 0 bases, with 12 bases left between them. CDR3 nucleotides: TGTGCCAGTAATCAGCGGGGAGCAACTAATGAAAAACTGTTTTTT. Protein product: CASNQRGATNEKLFF.

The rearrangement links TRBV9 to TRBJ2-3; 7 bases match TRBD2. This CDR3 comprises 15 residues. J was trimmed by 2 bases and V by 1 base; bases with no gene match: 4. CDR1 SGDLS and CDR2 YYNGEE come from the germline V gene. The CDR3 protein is CASSVIAGYTDTQYF. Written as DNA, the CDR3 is TGTGCCAGCAGCGTAATAGCGGGTTACACAGATACGCAGTATTTT.

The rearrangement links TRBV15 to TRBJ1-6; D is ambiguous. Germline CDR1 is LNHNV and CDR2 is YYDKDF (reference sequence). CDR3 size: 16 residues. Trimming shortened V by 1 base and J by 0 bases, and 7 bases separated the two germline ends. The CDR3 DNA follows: TGTGCCACCAGCAGAGGACGGAGCTCCTATAATTCACCCCTCCACTTT. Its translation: CATSRGRSSYNSPLHF.

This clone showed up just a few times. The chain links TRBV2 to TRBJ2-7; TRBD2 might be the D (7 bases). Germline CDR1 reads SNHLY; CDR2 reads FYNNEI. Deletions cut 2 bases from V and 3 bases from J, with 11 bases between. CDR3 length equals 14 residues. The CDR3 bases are TGTGCCAGCAGTGAATGGGGGGGCCTCTACGAGCAGTACTTC. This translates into CASSEWGGLYEQYF.

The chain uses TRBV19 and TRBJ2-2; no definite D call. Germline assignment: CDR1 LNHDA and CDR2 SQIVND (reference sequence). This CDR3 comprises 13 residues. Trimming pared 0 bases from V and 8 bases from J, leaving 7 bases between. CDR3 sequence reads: CASSIDWAGELFF. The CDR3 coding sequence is TGTGCCAGTAGTATAGACTGGGCGGGGGAGCTGTTTTTT.